Listed here are 10 T cell receptor beta chains from one sample, sequenced in a study of patients with pleural tuberculosis. TCRdb re-called the reads through MiXCR, storing one row per CDR3 protein. The sample holds around 49,000 distinct CDR3 sequences; about 7.3% are singletons and the top ten take around 15%. The receptors derive from a human donor with pleural tuberculosis.

This clonotype occurred many times. V and J are TRBV28 and TRBJ2-1, with D possibly being TRBD2 (5 bases). Germline CDR1 and CDR2: MDHEN and SYDVKM. The CDR3 is made up of 14 amino acids. V lost 6 bases and J 8 bases, leaving 17 bases between the germline ends. This CDR3 is CASRAGKANDEQFF. DNA of the CDR3: TGTGCCAGCAGGGCCGGGAAGGCGAACGATGAGCAGTTCTTC.

CDR3: CASSIGVNSPLHF. The CDR3 nucleotides are TGTGCCAGTAGTATAGGGGTTAATTCACCCCTCCACTTT. The chain uses TRBV19 and TRBJ1-6; D unclear. The CDR3 spans 13 residues. CDR1 and CDR2 (germline): LNHDA, SQIVND (reference sequence). Trimming took off 1 base at V and 6 bases at J, with 4 bases between the two ends. Based on the CDR3 plus reference TRBV19 and TRBJ1-6, the full variable domain is DGGITQSPKYLFRKEGQNVTLSCEQNLNHDAMYWYRQDPGQGLRLIYYSQIVNDFQKGDIAEGYSVSREKKESFPLTVTSAQKNPTAFYLCASSIGVNSPLHFGNGTRLTVT.

This clonotype was counted at least ten times. The chain is built from TRBV27 and TRBJ2-3; 9 nucleotides agree with TRBD1. The J segment lost 6 bases and the V segment lost 2 bases, leaving 0 bases of the junction unmatched. The CDR3 covers 13 residues. Per the germline V gene, CDR1 is MNHEY and CDR2 is SMNVEV (reference sequence). In DNA form, the CDR3 reads TGTGCCAGCAGTTTAGACAGGGGGGATACGCAGTATTTT. Its protein is CASSLDRGDTQYF.

The table lists this clonotype with many counts. The chain has TRBV2 and TRBJ1-1, with D perhaps matching TRBD1 (6 bases). The CDR3 covers 11 residues. Germline CDR1 is SNHLY and CDR2 is FYNNEI. V shed 8 bases and J shed 7 bases, with 11 bases lying between them. CDR3 nucleotides: TGTGCCAGCGAAGGGGGGAGTGAAGCTTTCTTT. It translates to CASEGGSEAFF.

This clonotype was seen repeatedly, ten times or more. The V gene is TRBV6-2 or TRBV6-3, the J gene TRBJ2-6, with D unclear. The V end lost 8 bases, the J end lost 0 bases, and 8 bases lay between the germline ends. The CDR3 extends over 14 amino acids. Germline lookup yields CDR1 MNHEY and CDR2 SVGEGT. The CDR3 region is CASSYFSGANVLTF. CDR3 nucleotide sequence: TGTGCCAGCTCTTACTTCTCTGGGGCCAACGTCCTGACTTTC.

This clonotype has at least ten counts. The genes are TRBV20-1 and TRBJ2-2, with D possibly TRBD1 on 7 matching bases. V lost 1 base to trimming and J lost 1 base, with 10 bases between them. The CDR3 extends over 15 amino acids. Germline assignment: CDR1 DFQATT and CDR2 SNEGSKA (reference sequence). In DNA, the CDR3 is TGCAGTGCTAGAGGACAGGGAGGGAACACCGGGGAGCTGTTTTTT. This gives the protein CSARGQGGNTGELFF.

This clonotype was recorded many times. This sequence joins TRBV19 and TRBJ1-5; no reliable D call. Germline assignment: CDR1 LNHDA and CDR2 SQIVND (reference sequence). V dropped 5 bases and J dropped 3 bases, with 11 bases sitting between them. The CDR3 contains 14 residues. This CDR3 reads CASSGLSPNQPQHF. DNA for the CDR3: TGTGCCAGTAGTGGTTTGTCCCCCAATCAGCCCCAGCATTTT.

The table lists this clonotype with many counts. The CDR3 spells CASSLGRGYGTDTQYF. The CDR3 DNA is TGTGCCAGCAGTTTGGGCAGGGGGTACGGCACAGATACGCAGTATTTT. The rearrangement joins TRBV28 to TRBJ2-3; 7 nucleotides line up with TRBD1. The CDR3 has 16 residues. The trim removed 3 bases at V and 1 base at J, leaving 7 bases unmatched. From germline, CDR1 is MDHEN and CDR2 SYDVKM.

The sample holds a few counts of this clonotype. The chain uses TRBV5-6 and TRBJ1-3, with unresolved D. Looked up from germline, CDR1 is SGHDT and CDR2 is YYEEEE. The CDR3 spans 13 residues. V lost 4 bases, J lost 2 bases, and 7 bases lay in between. CDR3 amino acids: CASSAGPGNTIYF. CDR3 coding DNA: TGTGCCAGCAGCGCCGGGCCTGGAAACACCATATATTTT.

This clonotype was seen at least ten times. It may be a read error: a sequence one base away is much more abundant. J is TRBJ1-1 and V is TRBV11-1, with D perhaps TRBD1 (5 bases). Trimming took off 8 bases at V and 7 bases at J, with 20 bases between the two ends. CDR1 is SGHAT, CDR2 FQDESV, per germline (reference sequence). This CDR3 region has 14 residues. DNA for the CDR3: TGTGCCAGCGCCACGAGCCAGGGAGGAAATGAAGCTTTCTTT. Its translation: CASATSQGGNEAFF.